This TCR beta chain came from a study of blood T cell repertoires in COVID-19. The overall study: The United States, Italy and Spain supplied acute and convalescent COVID-19 samples. PBMCs, B-cell-depleted T cells, or T cells provided the cDNA or gDNA that made up the material.

CDR1 and CDR2 from the germline V gene are MDHEN and SYDVKM. Trimming pared 4 bases from V and 1 base from J, leaving 25 bases between. The CDR3 extends over 20 amino acids. In the study's own analysis: How many nucleated cells were present was estimated from reference gene primer amplification. The method was immunoSEQ multiplex PCR; TCRdb's version includes in-frame clones alone and lacks a portion of them. V and J calls and clone size are as listed in that table; D and trimming were resolved from the DNA. The data contain a few hundred thousand clones, roughly 90% of them singletons. Source material: peripheral blood. The chain recombines TRBV28 with TRBJ2-2, with TRBD2 as a possible D gene (5 bases). The TCR was taken from a woman between 45 and 60 years old with active or convalescent COVID-19. The CDR3 spells CASSWRARWPLKGNTGELFF. CDR3 in DNA: TGTGCCAGCAGTTGGCGGGCCCGATGGCCACTAAAAGGGAACACCGGGGAGCTGTTTTTT.